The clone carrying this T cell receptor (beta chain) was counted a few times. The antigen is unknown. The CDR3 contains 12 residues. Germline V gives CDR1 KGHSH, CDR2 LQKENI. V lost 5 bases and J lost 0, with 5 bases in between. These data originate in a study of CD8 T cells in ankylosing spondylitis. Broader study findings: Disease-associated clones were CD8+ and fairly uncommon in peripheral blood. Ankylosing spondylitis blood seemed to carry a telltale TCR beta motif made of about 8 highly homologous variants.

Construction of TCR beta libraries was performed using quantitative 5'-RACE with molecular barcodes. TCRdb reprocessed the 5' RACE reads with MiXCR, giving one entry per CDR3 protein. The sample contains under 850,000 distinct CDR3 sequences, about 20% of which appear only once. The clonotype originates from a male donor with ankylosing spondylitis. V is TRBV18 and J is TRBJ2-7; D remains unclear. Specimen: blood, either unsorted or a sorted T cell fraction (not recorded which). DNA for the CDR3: TGTGCCAGCTCAGGGATCTCCTACGAGCAGTACTTC. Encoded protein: CASSGISYEQYF.